The 4 T cell receptor beta chains below were found in one sample sequenced in a study of regulatory T cells in long-lasting Graves disease. Investigators prepared the TCR beta libraries by applying iRepertoire HTBI primers and Arm-PCR of CDR3 regions. TCRdb analysed the multiplex PCR reads with MiXCR anew, one entry per CDR3 protein. The sample has about 470,000 distinct CDR3 sequences, approximately 21% seen once; the top ten hold around 7%. Sample time point: persistent/refractory GD, antithyroid drugs over 5 years with positive TRAb. Researchers made the TCR library from RNA that was extracted from PBMCs. Sequenced material: peripheral blood mononuclear cells (PBMCs), taken when the disease was refractory, from a patient treated with antithyroid drugs. These receptor sequences come from a female donor with Graves disease.

The CDR3 nucleotides are TGTGCCACGGCGGGCGTTATGTCCTACGAGCAGTACTTC. Translated: CATAGVMSYEQYF. The J gene is TRBJ2-7, the V gene TRBV7-9; D is perhaps TRBD2 (5 bases). Trimming cost V 10 bases and J 1 base, with 14 bases left between them. The germline V gene has CDR1 SEHNR and CDR2 FQNEAQ (reference sequence). CDR3 length: 13 amino acids.

The DNA for the CDR3 is TGCGCCAGCAGCCAAGGGGACTTCGAGGAAAAACTGTTTTTT. It encodes CASSQGDFEEKLFF. The V call is TRBV4-1, the J call TRBJ1-4; the D gene is possibly TRBD1 (5 bases). V was shortened by 1 base and J by 8 bases, with 11 bases between the two germline ends. The CDR3 length is 14 residues. Germline CDR1 MGHRA, CDR2 YSYEKL.

This clonotype was detected ten times or more. V and J are TRBV7-8 and TRBJ1-6; no clear D. The CDR3 spans 13 residues. CDR1 and CDR2 from the germline V gene are SGHVS and FQNEAQ. Trimming left V 2 bases short and J 7 bases short, with 6 bases between. CDR3 sequence: CASSLSSNSPLHF. CDR3 nucleotides: TGTGCCAGCAGCTTAAGCTCCAATTCACCCCTCCACTTT.

This rearrangement joins TRBV6-2 or TRBV6-3 to TRBJ1-2; D is unresolved. V gave up 4 bases and J gave up 4 bases, with 22 bases separating them. Germline values: CDR1 MNHEY, CDR2 SVGEGT. The CDR3 length is 17 residues. Written as DNA, the CDR3 is TGTGCCAGCAGTTTGTCGGCCAATTTCCGGGTACGCTATGGCTACACCTTC. It translates to CASSLSANFRVRYGYTF.